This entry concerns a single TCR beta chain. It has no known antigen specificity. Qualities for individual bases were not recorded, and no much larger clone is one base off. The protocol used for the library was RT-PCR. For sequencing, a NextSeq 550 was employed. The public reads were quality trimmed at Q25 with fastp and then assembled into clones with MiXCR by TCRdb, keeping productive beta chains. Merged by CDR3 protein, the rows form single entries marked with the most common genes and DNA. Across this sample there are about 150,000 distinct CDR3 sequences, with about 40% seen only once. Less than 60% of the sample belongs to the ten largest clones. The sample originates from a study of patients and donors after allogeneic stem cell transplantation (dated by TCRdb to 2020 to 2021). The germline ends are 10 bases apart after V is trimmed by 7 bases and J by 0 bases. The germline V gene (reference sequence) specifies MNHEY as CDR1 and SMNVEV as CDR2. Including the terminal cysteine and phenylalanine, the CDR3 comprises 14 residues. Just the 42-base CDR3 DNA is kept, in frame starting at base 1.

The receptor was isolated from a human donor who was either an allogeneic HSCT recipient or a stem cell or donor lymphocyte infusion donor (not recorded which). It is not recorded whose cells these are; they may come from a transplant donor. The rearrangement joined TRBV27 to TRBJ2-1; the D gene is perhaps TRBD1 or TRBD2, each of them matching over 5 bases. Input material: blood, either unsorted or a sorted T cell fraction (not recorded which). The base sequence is TGTGCCAGCAAGGCAGGGAGCTCCTACAATGAGCAGTTCTTC. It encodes CASKAGSSYNEQFF.